Below, one T cell receptor (beta chain) is given with its context. Its antigen is unidentified. Autoimmune disease history or systemic immunosuppression disqualified patients. The sample comes from a study of OX40 agonist ivuxolimab in advanced cancers. Looking at the study overall: Earlier treatment with anti-PD-1, anti-PD-L1 or anti-CTLA-4 was permitted, and about 40% had received some. Partial responses were seen in three patients, one with hepatocellular carcinoma and two with cutaneous melanoma.

Here immunoSEQ multiplex PCR was the method, and the copy in TCRdb shows in-frame clones only, minus some. The repertoire holds 95,000 to 150,000 clones, 85% to 95% seen once, with roughly 0.85% in the top ten. From germline, CDR1 is LNHNV and CDR2 YYDKDF (reference sequence). This CDR3 is built from 14 residues. The V and J ends lost 4 bases and 4 bases respectively, with 13 bases between them. The study's findings and limits: Expanded clones belonging to CD8+ T cells outnumbered, on average, those of CD4+.

The sequence was collected from an adult with an advanced solid tumor such as melanoma, head and neck, liver or kidney cancer. The source was CD4+ or CD8+ T cells sorted from blood, collected in a trial of the OX40 agonist ivuxolimab. The chain joins TRBV15 to TRBJ1-2, with D perhaps matching TRBD1 (5 bases). The CDR3 here is CATSTRLTAYGYTF. The CDR3 region has the DNA TGTGCCACCAGCACGAGGCTGACAGCCTATGGCTACACCTTC.